Listed below are T cell receptor beta chains from one sample, sequenced in a study of cytomegalovirus exposure and HLA in healthy donors. The data were produced by immunoSEQ multiplex PCR, yet TCRdb's version contains in-frame clones alone and is incomplete. Here the sample spans roughly 180,000 clones, 80% being singletons. The sample taken for sequencing was PBMCs. The source is a man under 40 in good health and CMV-seronegative. The CDR3 runs from the conserved cysteine through the conserved F or W. Each record gives: D gene, J gene, V gene, clone size, CDR3 protein, CDR3 DNA. The D gene is left open where the match is weak. Clone size is not always given. Where it is, it says once, few, many or a class for expanded clones.

d_gene: -; j_gene: TRBJ2-7; v_gene: TRBV2; abundance: -; CDR3aa: CASRGAGIGVQRSYEQYF; CDR3nt: TGTGCCAGCAGGGGGGCCGGTATTGGGGTCCAGCGGTCCTACGAGCAGTACTTC
d_gene: -; j_gene: TRBJ1-3; v_gene: TRBV7-8; abundance: -; CDR3aa: CASSQLQVDSGNTIYF; CDR3nt: TGTGCCAGCAGCCAGCTGCAGGTCGACTCTGGAAACACCATATATTTT
d_gene: TRBD2; j_gene: TRBJ2-1; v_gene: TRBV30; abundance: -; CDR3aa: CAWSTSRTSYNEQFF; CDR3nt: TGTGCCTGGAGTACCTCCAGGACTAGCTACAATGAGCAGTTCTTC
d_gene: TRBD2; j_gene: TRBJ2-1; v_gene: TRBV30; abundance: -; CDR3aa: CAGESGSSYNEQFF; CDR3nt: TGTGCCGGAGAGAGCGGGAGCTCCTACAATGAGCAGTTCTTC
d_gene: -; j_gene: TRBJ2-3; v_gene: TRBV27; abundance: -; CDR3aa: CASTPGGRVWADTQYF; CDR3nt: TGTGCCAGCACCCCTGGGGGCAGGGTTTGGGCAGATACGCAGTATTTT
d_gene: TRBD1; j_gene: TRBJ1-6; v_gene: TRBV7-3; abundance: -; CDR3aa: CASSWGQGGSPLHF; CDR3nt: TGTGCCAGCAGCTGGGGACAGGGGGGTTCACCCCTCCACTTT
d_gene: -; j_gene: TRBJ2-3; v_gene: TRBV9; abundance: once; CDR3aa: CASSVRAASTDTQYF; CDR3nt: TGTGCCAGCAGCGTCAGGGCGGCTAGCACAGATACGCAGTATTTT
d_gene: -; j_gene: TRBJ1-3; v_gene: TRBV9; abundance: -; CDR3aa: CASSVNPGGSGNTIYF; CDR3nt: TGTGCCAGCAGCGTAAATCCGGGGGGCTCTGGAAACACCATATATTTT
d_gene: -; j_gene: TRBJ2-7; v_gene: TRBV10-1; abundance: -; CDR3aa: CASSANSYEQYF; CDR3nt: TGCGCCAGCAGCGCAAATAGCTACGAGCAGTACTTC
d_gene: -; j_gene: TRBJ1-1; v_gene: TRBV7-2; abundance: few; CDR3aa: CASTLRVGNTEAFF; CDR3nt: TGTGCCAGCACTCTGAGGGTCGGGAACACTGAAGCTTTCTTT
d_gene: TRBD2; j_gene: TRBJ2-3; v_gene: TRBV7-9; abundance: -; CDR3aa: CASSLQIGLAGSDTQYF; CDR3nt: TGTGCCAGCAGCCTTCAAATTGGACTAGCGGGGTCAGATACGCAGTATTTT
d_gene: TRBD2; j_gene: TRBJ2-1; v_gene: TRBV7-3; abundance: few; CDR3aa: CASSFSGRDNEQFF; CDR3nt: TGTGCCAGCAGCTTTAGCGGGAGGGACAATGAGCAGTTCTTC
d_gene: -; j_gene: TRBJ1-1; v_gene: TRBV13; abundance: -; CDR3aa: CASSLVDRYDTEAFF; CDR3nt: TGTGCCAGCAGCTTAGTCGACAGGTATGACACTGAAGCTTTCTTT